The present entry profiles one T cell receptor (beta chain) with its context. Its antigen is currently not known. No much larger clone exists at a distance of one base, and base qualities are not known. The record originates from a study of siplizumab effects on memory and regulatory T cells (dated by TCRdb to between 2018 and 2020). Background for the entire study: The study looked at the effect of siplizumab, an anti-CD2 antibody, on alloreactive T-cell subsets in allogeneic mixed lymphocyte reactions made from human PBMCs.

The germline V gene sets CDR1 to SGHRS and CDR2 to YFSETQ. V is trimmed back by 0 bases and J by 4 bases, and the junction contains 13 bases that no gene match accounts for. From the cysteine up to the phenylalanine, the CDR3 has a length of 19 residues. Only the CDR3 part of the read is kept: 57 bases, read in frame from the first base. Receptors were amplified or captured by the immunoSEQ multiplex PCR assay. Each sample had 85,000 to 100,000 TCR templates assayed by the deep sequencing platform. Genomic DNA extracted from sorted T cells was used for TCRbeta CDR3 sequencing. On the study's bioinformatics: The R programming language was used for the clonal analysis of the TCRbeta CDR3 data. Alloreactive CD4+ and CD8+ clones were identified by comparing unstimulated samples to CFSE-low samples taken after the reaction. Regulatory or non-regulatory origin of alloreactive CD4+ clones was assigned by matching sequences to the sorted unstimulated Treg and non-Treg repertoires. TCRdb took this table from immuneACCESS and kept in-frame rearrangements with V and J called. Such tables lack part of the clones; where checked against another copy, unresolved V genes explain under half of the gap, and the rest is unexplained. D and trimming come from the DNA, and the V and J calls and clone size come from that table. The table for this sample lists approximately 90,000 clones; 94% of them were counted only once. The top ten hold roughly 0.3% of the sample.

Points the paper makes about the study in general: The cumulative frequency of alloreactive sequences traceable to unstimulated CD4+ memory T cells was significantly reduced by siplizumab. In reactions with siplizumab, an average of about 69% of mappable alloreactive CD4+ clones were Treg-derived, compared with 25% to 30% in control reactions. Whether proliferating Tregs from siplizumab cultures actually had suppressive function was not functionally confirmed. Compared with memory T cells, unstimulated naive T cells appeared more diverse, and naive cells seemed to make a substantial contribution to the alloresponse. Because sequences below about 10^-5 frequency were poorly captured, only a minor fraction of alloreactive clones could be mapped to unstimulated subsets. About 75-96% of proliferating CD4+ or CD8+ clones could not be given a naive or memory phenotype.

TCRbeta CDR3 sequencing was performed on sorted unstimulated T cells and on proliferating T cells recovered from mixed lymphocyte reactions. Fresh whole blood from about 10 HLA-typed healthy donors served as the source for isolating PBMCs. To map where alloreactive clones came from, unstimulated CD4+ non-regulatory T cells were FACS-sorted. The receptor was isolated from a human donor in good health. The sample comprised non-Treg CD4+ T cells sorted from blood. The cell subset or site label of this sample denotes: FACS-sorted unstimulated CD4+ non-regulatory T cells. The receptor chain draws on TRBV5-1 and TRBJ2-3, with 11 bases aligning to TRBD2. The CDR3 protein: CASSLVGTSGRGFPDTQYF. At the DNA level, the sequence is TGCGCCAGCAGCTTGGTAGGGACTAGCGGAAGGGGATTTCCAGATACGCAGTATTTT.